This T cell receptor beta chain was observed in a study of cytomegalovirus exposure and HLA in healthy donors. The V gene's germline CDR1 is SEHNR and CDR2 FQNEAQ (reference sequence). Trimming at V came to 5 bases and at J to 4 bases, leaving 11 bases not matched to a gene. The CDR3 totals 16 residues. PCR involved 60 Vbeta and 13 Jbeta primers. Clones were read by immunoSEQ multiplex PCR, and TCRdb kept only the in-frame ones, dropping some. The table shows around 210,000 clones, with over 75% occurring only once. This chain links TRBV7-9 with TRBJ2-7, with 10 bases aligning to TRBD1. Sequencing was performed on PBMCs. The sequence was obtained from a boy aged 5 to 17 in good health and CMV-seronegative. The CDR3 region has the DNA TGTGCCAGCAGCCCGGTTCCACGACAGGGGGCTTACGAGCAGTACTTC. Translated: CASSPVPRQGAYEQYF.